These T cell receptor beta chains were read from a single sample in a study of shared clonotypes between healthy human individuals. Clones were read by immunoSEQ multiplex PCR, and TCRdb kept only the in-frame ones, dropping some. In the table there are hundreds of thousands of clones, less than 80% of which are singletons. The sequenced sample consisted of memory CD4+ T cells sorted from blood. These receptors all stem from a woman aged 30 to 39 in good health. Each CDR3 is given with its conserved first and last residue. The D gene is left open where the match is weak.

D gene	CDR3 length	V gene	J gene	CDR3 protein
TRBD1	13	TRBV7-2	TRBJ1-5	CASSWDRDQPQHF
TRBD1	15	TRBV5-6	TRBJ2-7	CASSSDRDLSYEQYF
TRBD1	14	TRBV6-5	TRBJ2-7	CASSPDRVDYEQYF
.	15	TRBV2	TRBJ2-7	CASSGQAPFSYEQYF
TRBD1	16	TRBV11-2	TRBJ2-1	CASSISGTGVYNEQFF
.	16	TRBV7-3	TRBJ1-1	CASSLRAVGLNTEAFF
.	12	TRBV28	TRBJ2-7	CASSPPDLEQYF
.	15	TRBV5-5	TRBJ2-5	CASSLGNTDVETQYF
.	15	TRBV2	TRBJ1-5	CASSDRQLGNQPQHF
TRBD1	15	TRBV5-4	TRBJ2-7	CASSLGGTASYEQYF
TRBD2	14	TRBV19	TRBJ2-7	CASSQLAGLGEQYF